These 5 T cell receptor beta chains were sequenced from one sample in a study of T-cell reconstitution after alpha-beta-depleted transplantation in children. Unique molecular identifiers were incorporated into the prepared TCRbeta library. Each CDR3 protein gets one entry after TCRdb re-called the PCR reads with MiXCR. The sample includes fewer than 500,000 distinct CDR3 sequences, around two fifths seen only once; the top ten take roughly a quarter. The source material was PBMCs, sampled before TCRalphabeta/CD19-depleted stem cell transplant. These receptors all come from a girl aged 2 to 10 with aplastic anemia, due to receive a stem cell transplant.

This chain connects TRBV7-9 to TRBJ1-2; possibly TRBD1 for D (5 bases). Germline loops: CDR1 SEHNR, CDR2 FQNEAQ (reference sequence). This CDR3 has 14 amino acids. Deletions cut 8 bases from V and 3 bases from J, with 16 bases between. CDR3 DNA: TGTGCCAGCCATCCCGGGGCTGAGGACTATGGCTACACCTTC. As protein: CASHPGAEDYGYTF.

The V gene is TRBV6-2 or TRBV6-3, the J gene TRBJ2-5; D gene ambiguous. The CDR3 contains 15 residues. With 2 bases removed from V and 1 base from J, the gap between germline ends came to 11 bases. Germline CDR1 MNHEY, CDR2 SVGEGT. The CDR3 loop is CASSYLQPLQETQYF. The CDR3 DNA reads TGTGCCAGCAGTTACCTACAGCCACTCCAAGAGACCCAGTACTTC.

V is TRBV9 and J is TRBJ2-5; 12 bases align to TRBD2. The CDR3 runs to 15 residues. Germline CDR1 and CDR2: SGDLS and YYNGEE. The V gene end was trimmed by 2 bases and the J gene end by 5 bases; junction bases not matched to a gene: 4. The CDR3 is CASSVTSGGTETQYF. The CDR3 DNA reads as TGTGCCAGCAGCGTTACTAGCGGGGGGACGGAGACCCAGTACTTC.

The sample holds many counts of this clonotype. This chain links TRBV5-1 with TRBJ2-7; 7 nucleotides align to TRBD1. This CDR3 spans 13 amino acids. With V trimmed by 1 base and J by 6 bases, 4 bases remained unmatched. Germline V gene lookup returns CDR1 SGHRS and CDR2 YFSETQ. CDR3 sequence: CASSLPRGSEQYF. The CDR3 DNA sequence: TGCGCCAGCAGCTTGCCCAGGGGGAGCGAGCAGTACTTC.

This clonotype was seen only a few times. CDR3 coding DNA: TGTGCCAGGGGCTACCTCGGGACCGCCGGGGAGGAGACCCAGTACTTC. Its translation is CARGYLGTAGEETQYF. The chain uses TRBV7-9 and TRBJ2-5, with D perhaps assigned TRBD1 or TRBD2 (5 bases each). V was cut by 9 bases and J by 5 bases, with 25 bases left in between. There are 16 residues in the CDR3. Germline loops: CDR1 SEHNR, CDR2 FQNEAQ (reference sequence).